Following are 15 T cell receptor beta chains from one sample sequenced in a study of T cells in Graves' hyperthyroidism and ophthalmopathy. The source material, RNA transcripts, was used to amplify TCR beta CDR3 regions. Initially, a first-round RT-PCR of the TCR CDR3 employed the HTBI primer set. TCRdb re-analysed the multiplex PCR reads in MiXCR, keeping a single row per CDR3 protein. The sample yields about 600,000 distinct CDR3 sequences, roughly a sixth seen once. The specimen sequenced was blood. The receptor set was obtained from a woman in her forties with Graves' ophthalmopathy.

This clonotype was seen many times. This sequence joins TRBV11-2 and TRBJ1-4; no clear D. Germline V CDR1 and CDR2: SGHAT, FQNNGV. Trimming removed 4 bases from V and 7 bases from J, with 16 bases in between. CDR3 length: 15 residues. The CDR3 reads CASSSSLVGVEKLFF. The CDR3 coding sequence is TGTGCCAGCAGCTCCAGCCTCGTCGGGGTTGAAAAACTGTTTTTT.

This clonotype was recorded a few times. The chain has TRBV28 and TRBJ2-5; no clear D gene. Looked up from germline, CDR1 is MDHEN and CDR2 is SYDVKM. V was trimmed by 6 bases and J by 1 base, leaving 15 bases between them. CDR3 length equals 15 residues. CDR3 in amino acids: CASSPRANPQETQYF. DNA of the CDR3: TGTGCCAGCAGCCCCCGGGCGAACCCCCAAGAGACCCAGTACTTC.

Ten or more counts support this clonotype. The chain carries TRBV20-1 and TRBJ1-2; no firm D call. CDR3 size: 17 residues. Germline V gene data show CDR1 as DFQATT and CDR2 as SNEGSKA (reference sequence). Trimming left V 1 base short and J 3 bases short, with 21 bases between. The CDR3 coding sequence is TGCAGTGCTAGAGTTCATGGTAGTCAGACGTATGACTATGGCTACACCTTC. Translating it yields CSARVHGSQTYDYGYTF.

This clonotype has just a few counts. This chain's CDR3 is CSARTGATNEKLFF. CDR3 bases: TGCAGTGCTAGAACAGGTGCAACTAATGAAAAACTGTTTTTT. The V call is TRBV20-1, the J call TRBJ1-4; a weak D match, TRBD1 (5 bases). The CDR3 has 14 residues. From germline, CDR1 is DFQATT and CDR2 SNEGSKA (reference sequence). Between the trimmed V and J ends, which lost 2 bases and 0 bases, there was a span of 7 bases.

This chain links TRBV6-1 with TRBJ2-3; TRBD2 matches at 11 bases. V shed 4 bases, J shed 5 bases, and the junction held 5 bases outside the gene matches. This CDR3 has 15 amino acids. Germline V CDR1 and CDR2: MNHNS, SASEGT. The CDR3 DNA sequence: TGTGCCAGCAGTGGGATAGCGGGAGGGGTAGATACGCAGTATTTT. Its protein product is CASSGIAGGVDTQYF.

The chain is built from TRBV19 and TRBJ1-1; the D gene is possibly TRBD1 (5 bases). CDR1 and CDR2 (germline): LNHDA, SQIVND (reference sequence). CDR3 length equals 17 residues. The V end lost 0 bases, the J end lost 1 base, and 15 bases lay between the germline ends. The CDR3 loop is CASSIDLLEQGNTEAFF. CDR3 bases: TGTGCCAGTAGTATAGATCTATTGGAGCAGGGGAACACTGAAGCTTTCTTT.

This clonotype was counted ten times or more. The chain combines TRBV12-3 or TRBV12-4 with TRBJ2-5; no definite D call. The CDR3 runs to 15 residues. Trimming cost V 3 bases and J 4 bases, with 15 bases left between them. The CDR3 protein is CASSFKEPSPETQYF. CDR3 DNA: TGTGCCAGCAGTTTTAAGGAGCCCTCCCCAGAGACCCAGTACTTC.

The CDR3 protein is CASSPEYIFQSEAFF. CDR3 DNA: TGTGCCAGCTCACCAGAGTACATTTTCCAGAGTGAAGCTTTCTTT. V is TRBV18 and J is TRBJ1-1; D remains unclear. The CDR3 loop spans 15 amino acids. The germline V gene has CDR1 KGHSH and CDR2 LQKENI. Trimming took off 2 bases at V and 7 bases at J, with 17 bases between the two ends.

A remark on this clonotype: A single base separates this from a much larger clone, so it may be a read error. The CDR3 reads CASSVQRGGYNEQFF. The CDR3 DNA follows: TGTGCCAGCAGTGTCCAGCGGGGGGGTTACAATGAGCAGTTCTTC. The chain recombines TRBV6-4 with TRBJ2-1, with TRBD2 matching over 10 bases. Germline values: CDR1 MRHNA, CDR2 SNTAGT. CDR3 size: 15 residues. The V gene end was trimmed by 4 bases and the J gene end by 4 bases; junction bases not matched to a gene: 4.

This clonotype has at least ten counts. CDR3 sequence (DNA): TGCGCCAGCAGACGGGAGGGAAGGACAGATACGCAGTATTTT. This encodes CASRREGRTDTQYF. The V gene is TRBV5-1, the J gene TRBJ2-3, with 8 nucleotides matching TRBD2. V was clipped by 5 bases and J by 3 bases; unmatched bases: 5. The CDR3 totals 14 residues. Germline assignment: CDR1 SGHRS and CDR2 YFSETQ.

Ten or more counts support this clonotype. V gene TRBV3-1 combines with J gene TRBJ1-2, with 8 bases identical to TRBD1. V trimming: 4 bases; J trimming: 5 bases; junction bases outside the gene matches: 12. CDR3 length equals 16 residues. Germline values: CDR1 LGHDT, CDR2 YNNKEL (reference sequence). The CDR3 sequence is CASSRNLGQGAYGYTF. The CDR3 nucleotides are TGTGCCAGCAGCCGAAACCTGGGGCAGGGGGCTTATGGCTACACCTTC.

This clonotype has ten or more counts. The V and J genes are TRBV18 and TRBJ1-1; D is undetermined. From germline, CDR1 is KGHSH and CDR2 LQKENI. Between the trimmed V and J ends, which lost 5 bases and 4 bases, there was a span of 17 bases. The CDR3 contains 15 residues. The CDR3 reads CASSTGLASGTEAFF. In DNA form, the CDR3 reads TGTGCCAGCTCAACCGGATTAGCATCGGGCACTGAAGCTTTCTTT.

The rearrangement uses TRBV20-1 and TRBJ2-4, with 7 nucleotides matching TRBD2. Germline values: CDR1 DFQATT, CDR2 SNEGSKA (reference sequence). The CDR3 sequence is 16 residues long. With 0 bases clipped from V and 3 bases from J, the junction kept 8 bases outside the gene matches. Here the CDR3 reads CSARDKAGVIKNIQYF. The DNA for the CDR3 is TGCAGTGCTAGAGATAAGGCGGGAGTTATCAAAAACATTCAGTACTTC.

This clonotype was seen more than once but under ten times. V usage is TRBV13 and J usage is TRBJ2-5; D is ambiguous. The V gene lost 5 bases and the J gene lost 7 bases, with 17 bases spanning the gap. The germline V gene encodes CDR1 PRHDT and CDR2 FYEKMQ (reference sequence). The CDR3 totals 14 residues. CDR3 residues: CASSLDRTRRTQYF. CDR3 nucleotide sequence: TGTGCCAGCAGCCTGGACCGGACCCGCCGGACCCAGTACTTC.

The chain combines TRBV6-1 with TRBJ1-5; D is unclear. V was shortened by 7 bases and J by 0 bases, with 13 bases between the two germline ends. CDR1 is MNHNS, CDR2 SASEGT, per germline. This CDR3 contains 15 residues. The DNA for the CDR3 is TGTGCCAGCACCTTGGACGTTTATAGCAATCAGCCCCAGCATTTT. Protein product: CASTLDVYSNQPQHF.